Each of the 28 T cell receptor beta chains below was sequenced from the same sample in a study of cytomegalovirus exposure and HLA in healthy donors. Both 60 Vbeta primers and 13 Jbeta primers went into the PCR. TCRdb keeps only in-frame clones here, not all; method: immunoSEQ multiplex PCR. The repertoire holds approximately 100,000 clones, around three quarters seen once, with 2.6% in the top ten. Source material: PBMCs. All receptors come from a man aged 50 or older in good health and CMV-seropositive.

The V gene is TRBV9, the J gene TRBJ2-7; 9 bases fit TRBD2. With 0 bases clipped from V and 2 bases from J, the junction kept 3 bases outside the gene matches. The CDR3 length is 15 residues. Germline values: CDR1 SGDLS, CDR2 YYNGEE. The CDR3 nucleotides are TGTGCCAGCAGCGTAGGGGGCGGGAGGGCCTACGAGCAGTACTTC. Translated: CASSVGGGRAYEQYF.

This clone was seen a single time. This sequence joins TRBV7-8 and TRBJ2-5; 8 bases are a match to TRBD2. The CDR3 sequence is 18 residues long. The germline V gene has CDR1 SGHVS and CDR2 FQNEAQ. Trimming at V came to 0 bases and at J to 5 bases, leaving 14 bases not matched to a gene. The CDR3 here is CASSLALGSAGGGETQYF. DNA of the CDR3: TGTGCCAGCAGCTTAGCATTAGGGTCGGCGGGGGGCGGGGAGACCCAGTACTTC.

The CDR3 nucleotides are TGTGCCAGCAGCAAACTAGCGCGAGGGGCGAACAATGAGCAGTTCTTC. Its protein product is CASSKLARGANNEQFF. The chain employs TRBV11-2 and TRBJ2-1; 7 bases map to TRBD2. Germline V lookup: CDR1 SGHAT, CDR2 FQNNGV. The trim removed 5 bases at V and 5 bases at J, leaving 12 bases unmatched. The CDR3 totals 16 residues. Variable domain in full (rest from reference TRBV11-2 and TRBJ2-1): EAGVAQSPRYKIIEKRQSVAFWCNPISGHATLYWYQQILGQGPKLLIQFQNNGVVDDSQLPKDRFSAERLKGVDSTLKIQPAKLEDSAVYLCASSKLARGANNEQFFGPGTRLTVL.

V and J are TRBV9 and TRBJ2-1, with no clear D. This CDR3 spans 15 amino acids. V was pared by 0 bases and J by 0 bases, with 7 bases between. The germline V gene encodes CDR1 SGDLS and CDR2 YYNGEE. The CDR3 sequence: CASSVASSSYNEQFF. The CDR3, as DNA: TGTGCCAGCAGCGTAGCGTCTAGCTCCTACAATGAGCAGTTCTTC.

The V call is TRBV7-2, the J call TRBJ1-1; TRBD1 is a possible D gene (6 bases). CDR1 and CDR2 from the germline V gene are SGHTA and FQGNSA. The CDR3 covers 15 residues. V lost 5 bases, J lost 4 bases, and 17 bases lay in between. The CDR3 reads CASSLPTGPGTEAFF. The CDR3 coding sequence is TGTGCCAGCAGCCTTCCGACAGGACCAGGCACTGAAGCTTTCTTT. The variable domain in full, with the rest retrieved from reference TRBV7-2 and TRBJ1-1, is GAGVSQSPSNKVTEKGKDVELRCDPISGHTALYWYRQSLGQGLEFLIYFQGNSAPDKSGLPSDRFSAERTGGSVSTLTIQRTQQEDSAVYLCASSLPTGPGTEAFFGQGTRLTVV.

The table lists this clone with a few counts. The CDR3 spells CASSIGGDTGELFF. CDR3 DNA: TGTGCCAGTAGTATAGGTGGAGACACCGGGGAGCTGTTTTTT. V usage is TRBV19 and J usage is TRBJ2-2; D is unclear. CDR1 is LNHDA, CDR2 SQIVND, per germline (reference sequence). V lost 1 base and J lost 3, with 6 bases in between. CDR3 length equals 14 residues.

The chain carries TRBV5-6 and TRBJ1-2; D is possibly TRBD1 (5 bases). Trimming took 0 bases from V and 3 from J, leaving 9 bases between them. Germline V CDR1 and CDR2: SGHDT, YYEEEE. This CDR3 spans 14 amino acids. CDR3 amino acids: CASSLGRGDYGYTF. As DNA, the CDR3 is TGTGCCAGCAGCTTGGGGAGGGGAGACTATGGCTACACCTTC.

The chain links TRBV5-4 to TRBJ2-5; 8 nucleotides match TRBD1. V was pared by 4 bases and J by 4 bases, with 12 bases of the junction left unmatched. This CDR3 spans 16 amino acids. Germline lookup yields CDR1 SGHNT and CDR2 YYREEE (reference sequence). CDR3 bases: TGTGCCAGCAGCCCTAGGGCCTCAGGGGGCACAGAGACCCAGTACTTC. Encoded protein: CASSPRASGGTETQYF. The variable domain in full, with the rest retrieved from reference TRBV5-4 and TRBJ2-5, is ETGVTQSPTHLIKTRGQQVTLRCSSQSGHNTVSWYQQALGQGPQFIFQYYREEENGRGNFPPRFSGLQFPNYSSELNVNALELDDSALYLCASSPRASGGTETQYFGPGTRLLVL.

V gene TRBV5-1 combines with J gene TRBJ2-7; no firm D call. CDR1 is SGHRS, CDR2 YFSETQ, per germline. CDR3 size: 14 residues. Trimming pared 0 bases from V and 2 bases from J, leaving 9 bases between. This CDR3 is CASSLALGAYEQYF. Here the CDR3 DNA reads TGCGCCAGCAGCTTGGCCCTAGGTGCCTACGAGCAGTACTTC.

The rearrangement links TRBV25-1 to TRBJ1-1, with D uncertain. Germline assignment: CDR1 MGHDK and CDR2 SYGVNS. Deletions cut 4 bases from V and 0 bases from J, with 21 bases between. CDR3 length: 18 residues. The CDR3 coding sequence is TGTGCCAGCAGTGGACGTAAGGGAATGGCGGGTATGAACACTGAAGCTTTCTTT. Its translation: CASSGRKGMAGMNTEAFF.

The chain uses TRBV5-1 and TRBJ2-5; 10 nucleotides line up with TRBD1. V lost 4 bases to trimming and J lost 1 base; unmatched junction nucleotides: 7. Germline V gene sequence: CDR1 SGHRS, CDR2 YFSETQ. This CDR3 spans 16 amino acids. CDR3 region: CASSAMTGGGQETQYF. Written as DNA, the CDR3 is TGCGCCAGCAGCGCGATGACAGGGGGCGGCCAAGAGACCCAGTACTTC.

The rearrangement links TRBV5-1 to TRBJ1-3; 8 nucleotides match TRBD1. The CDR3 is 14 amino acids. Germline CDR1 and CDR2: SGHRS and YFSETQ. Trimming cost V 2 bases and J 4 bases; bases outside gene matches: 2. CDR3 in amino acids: CASSFGTGGNTIYF. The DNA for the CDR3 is TGCGCCAGCAGCTTCGGGACAGGCGGAAACACCATATATTTT.

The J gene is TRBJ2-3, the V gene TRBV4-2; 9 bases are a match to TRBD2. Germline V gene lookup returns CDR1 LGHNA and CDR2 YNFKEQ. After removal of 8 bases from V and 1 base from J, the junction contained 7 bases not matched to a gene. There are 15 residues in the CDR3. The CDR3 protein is CASGPLAGRTDTQYF. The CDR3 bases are TGTGCCAGCGGTCCCCTAGCGGGACGCACAGATACGCAGTATTTT.

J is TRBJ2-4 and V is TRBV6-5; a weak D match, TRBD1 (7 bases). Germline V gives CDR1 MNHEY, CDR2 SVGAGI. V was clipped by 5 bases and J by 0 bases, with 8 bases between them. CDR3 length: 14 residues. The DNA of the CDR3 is TGTGCCAGCAGTCAGGGGGGAGCCAAAAACATTCAGTACTTC. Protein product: CASSQGGAKNIQYF.

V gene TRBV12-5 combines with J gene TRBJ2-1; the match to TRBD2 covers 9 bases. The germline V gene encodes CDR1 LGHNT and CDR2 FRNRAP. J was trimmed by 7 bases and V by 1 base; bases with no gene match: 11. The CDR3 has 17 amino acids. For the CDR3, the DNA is TGTGCTAGTGGTTTGGAGGGTGCGGGAGGGCCTAAAAATGAGCAGTTCTTC. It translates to CASGLEGAGGPKNEQFF.

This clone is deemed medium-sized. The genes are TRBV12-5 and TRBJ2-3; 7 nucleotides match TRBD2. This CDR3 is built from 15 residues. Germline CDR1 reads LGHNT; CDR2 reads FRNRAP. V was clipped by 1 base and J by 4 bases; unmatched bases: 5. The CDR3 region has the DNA TGTGCTAGTGGTTTGGGGCTAGCGGCGCCAGATACGCAGTATTTT. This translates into CASGLGLAAPDTQYF. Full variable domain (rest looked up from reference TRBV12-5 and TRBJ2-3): DARVTQTPRHKVTEMGQEVTMRCQPILGHNTVFWYRQTMMQGLELLAYFRNRAPLDDSGMPKDRFSAEMPDATLATLKIQPSEPRDSAVYFCASGLGLAAPDTQYFGPGTRLTVL.

The CDR3 protein is CASSQALAGGLTYNEQFF. The DNA for the CDR3 is TGTGCCAGCAGCCAAGCACTAGCGGGGGGGCTCACCTACAATGAGCAGTTCTTC. The rearrangement links TRBV4-2 to TRBJ2-1; TRBD2 agrees at 13 bases. This CDR3 has 18 residues. V was clipped by 1 base and J by 2 bases; unmatched bases: 5. The germline gives CDR1 LGHNA, CDR2 YNFKEQ.

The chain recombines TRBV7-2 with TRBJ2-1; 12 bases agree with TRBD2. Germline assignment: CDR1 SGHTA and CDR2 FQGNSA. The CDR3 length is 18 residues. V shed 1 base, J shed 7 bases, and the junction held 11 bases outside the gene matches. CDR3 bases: TGTGCCAGCAGCTTAGAGTCTAGCGGGGGGGCTTGGTATAATGAGCAGTTCTTC. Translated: CASSLESSGGAWYNEQFF.

The CDR3 sequence is CASSLGPGTEINYGYTF. CDR3 nucleotide sequence: TGTGCCAGCAGCTTGGGACCGGGGACAGAAATTAACTATGGCTACACCTTC. V usage is TRBV5-4 and J usage is TRBJ1-2; 7 bases are shared with TRBD1. The V and J ends lost 0 bases and 1 base, in that order; junction bases with no gene match: 9. The germline CDR1 and CDR2 sequences are SGHNT and YYREEE (reference sequence). The CDR3 has 17 residues. Full variable domain (missing parts from reference TRBV5-4 and TRBJ1-2): ETGVTQSPTHLIKTRGQQVTLRCSSQSGHNTVSWYQQALGQGPQFIFQYYREEENGRGNFPPRFSGLQFPNYSSELNVNALELDDSALYLCASSLGPGTEINYGYTFGSGTRLTVV.

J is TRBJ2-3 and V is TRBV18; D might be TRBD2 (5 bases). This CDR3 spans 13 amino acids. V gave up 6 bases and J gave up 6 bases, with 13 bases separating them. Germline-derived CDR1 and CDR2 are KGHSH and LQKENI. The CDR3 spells CASSSGLGDTQYF. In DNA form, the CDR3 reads TGTGCCAGCTCGAGCGGCCTGGGGGATACGCAGTATTTT. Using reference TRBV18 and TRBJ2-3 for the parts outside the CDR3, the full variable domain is NAGVMQNPRHLVRRRGQEARLRCSPMKGHSHVYWYRQLPEEGLKFMVYLQKENIIDESGMPKERFSAEFPKEGPSILRIQQVVRGDSAAYFCASSSGLGDTQYFGPGTRLTVL.

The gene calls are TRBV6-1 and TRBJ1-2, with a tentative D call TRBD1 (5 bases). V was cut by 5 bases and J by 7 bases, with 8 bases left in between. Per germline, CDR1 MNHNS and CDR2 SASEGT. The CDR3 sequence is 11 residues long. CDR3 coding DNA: TGTGCCAGCAGTTGGGGGGTTGGCTACACCTTC. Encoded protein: CASSWGVGYTF.

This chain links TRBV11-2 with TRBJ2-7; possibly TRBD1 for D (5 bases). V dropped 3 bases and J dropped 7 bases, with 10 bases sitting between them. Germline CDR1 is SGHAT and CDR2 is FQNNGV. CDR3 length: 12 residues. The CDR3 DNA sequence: TGTGCCAGCAGCTTGGGGTACAGGGAGCAGTACTTC. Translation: CASSLGYREQYF.

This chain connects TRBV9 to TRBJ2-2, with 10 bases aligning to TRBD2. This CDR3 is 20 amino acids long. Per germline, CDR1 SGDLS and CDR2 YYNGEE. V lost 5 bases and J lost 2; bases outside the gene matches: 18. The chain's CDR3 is CASSARASTSGPFNTGELFF. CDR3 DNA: TGTGCCAGCAGTGCTCGGGCTTCGACTAGCGGGCCCTTCAACACCGGGGAGCTGTTTTTT.

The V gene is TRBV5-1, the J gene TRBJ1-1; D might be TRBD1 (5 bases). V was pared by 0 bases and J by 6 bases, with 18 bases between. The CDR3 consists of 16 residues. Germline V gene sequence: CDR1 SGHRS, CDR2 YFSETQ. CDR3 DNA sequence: TGCGCCAGCAGCTTGGCCACATGGGGGAGGGTTCCTGAAGCTTTCTTT. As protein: CASSLATWGRVPEAFF.

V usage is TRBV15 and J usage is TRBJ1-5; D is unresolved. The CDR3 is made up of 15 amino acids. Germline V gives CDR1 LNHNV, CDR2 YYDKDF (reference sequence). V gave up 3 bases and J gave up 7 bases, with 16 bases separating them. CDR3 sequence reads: CATSRADFGVQPQHF. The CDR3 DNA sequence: TGTGCCACCAGCAGGGCGGACTTTGGAGTGCAGCCCCAGCATTTT.

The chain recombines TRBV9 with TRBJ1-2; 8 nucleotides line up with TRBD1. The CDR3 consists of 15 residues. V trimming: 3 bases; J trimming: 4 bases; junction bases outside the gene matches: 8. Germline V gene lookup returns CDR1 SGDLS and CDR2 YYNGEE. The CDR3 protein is CASSAQITGGYGYTF. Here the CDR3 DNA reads TGTGCCAGCAGCGCCCAGATAACAGGGGGCTATGGCTACACCTTC.

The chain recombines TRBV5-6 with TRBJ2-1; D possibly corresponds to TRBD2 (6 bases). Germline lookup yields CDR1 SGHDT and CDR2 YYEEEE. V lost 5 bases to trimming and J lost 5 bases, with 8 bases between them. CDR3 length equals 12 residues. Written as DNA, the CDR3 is TGTGCCAGCAGACTAGCAGACAATGAGCAGTTCTTC. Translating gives CASRLADNEQFF. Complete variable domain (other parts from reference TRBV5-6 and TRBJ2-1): DAGVTQSPTHLIKTRGQQVTLRCSPKSGHDTVSWYQQALGQGPQFIFQYYEEEERQRGNFPDRFSGHQFPNYSSELNVNALLLGDSALYLCASRLADNEQFFGPGTRLTVL.

CDR3 sequence (DNA): TGTGCCAGCAGTCGTTACAATGAGCAGTTCTTC. It specifies CASSRYNEQFF. The V and J genes are TRBV6-5 and TRBJ2-1; the D is unclear. CDR1 MNHEY and CDR2 SVGAGI come from the germline V gene. The CDR3 extends over 11 amino acids. With 5 bases removed from V and 4 bases from J, the gap between germline ends came to 3 bases.